This T cell receptor (beta chain) comes out of a study of human T cells and chemical hapten exposure. About the study: Patients having alopecia areata, totalis or universalis were mostly female. Study-level points and caveats: Unchanged with DPC sensitization were TCRs above 1 in 1000 frequency.

Regarding time point: pre-sensitization, week 0. Described treatment: therapeutic diphenylcyclopropenone sensitization with weekly scalp DPC. Phlebotomy was performed prior to application of every patch test. Donation of samples came from alopecia patients who were 18 to 70 years old and suitable for DPC. In the case of this clonotype: Its antigen is unidentified.

One entry per CDR3 protein results from TCRdb running MiXCR on the RACE reads. The data contain about 300,000 distinct CDR3 sequences, 5% to 6.5% of them seen just once; the ten biggest clones take up about 8.7%. The clonotype originates from a woman between 18 and 29 years old with alopecia areata. Some clones in this sample may be carry-over from other donors' samples. This sample comprised whole blood, obtained in connection with sensitization to the hapten diphenylcyclopropenone (DPC).

This chain's CDR3 is CASSQEGTSTYEQYF. DNA for the CDR3: TGTGCCAGCAGCCAAGAGGGGACATCTACCTACGAGCAGTACTTC. The rearrangement uses TRBV3-1 and TRBJ2-7; weak D call: TRBD1 (6 bases). CDR1 LGHDT and CDR2 YNNKEL come from the germline V gene (reference sequence). With 0 bases removed from V and 2 bases from J, the gap between germline ends came to 11 bases. The CDR3 consists of 15 residues.